Shown below are 14 T cell receptor beta chains from a single sample sequenced in a study of molecular identifiers for immune sequencing clone quantification. A single record per CDR3 protein comes from TCRdb applying MiXCR to the PCR reads. The repertoire holds about 300,000 distinct CDR3 sequences, roughly 23% seen once, with 0.81% in the top ten. The sample consisted of naive CD8+ T cells from blood, with Jurkat cell RNA spiked in. As to subset: FACS-sorted CD8+CD4-CCR7+CD45RA+ naive T cells. These receptors all stem from a human donor in good health. Some libraries in this study had Jurkat cell RNA spiked in.

As regards this clonotype: Given the absence of the conserved phenylalanine or tryptophan at the CDR3 end, a read error is likely. This chain links TRBV15 with TRBJ2-3; no clear D. The CDR3 has 14 residues. Trimming shortened V by 2 bases and J by 6 bases, and 12 bases separated the two germline ends. Germline V gives CDR1 LNHNV, CDR2 YYDKDF (reference sequence). Here the CDR3 DNA reads TGTGCCACCAGCAGAACCCGGTCCCCCGATACGCAGTATCTT. Amino acid sequence: CATSRTRSPDTQYL.

This chain connects TRBV20-1 to TRBJ2-7, with 11 positions matching TRBD2. The CDR3 totals 15 residues. V gave up 3 bases and J gave up 0 bases; unmatched junction bases: 4. CDR1 and CDR2 from the germline V gene are DFQATT and SNEGSKA (reference sequence). The CDR3 sequence: CSASGSGRASYEQYF. The DNA of the CDR3 is TGCAGTGCTAGTGGTAGCGGGAGGGCCTCCTACGAGCAGTACTTC.

On this clonotype itself: Germline and junction disagree at one end, which may indicate a read error. The gene calls are TRBV7-9 and TRBJ1-1; D not resolved. Germline CDR1 SEHNR, CDR2 FQNEAQ (reference sequence). This CDR3 is 14 amino acids long. The CDR3 sequence: CVSSLTIVNTEAFF. The CDR3 coding sequence is TGTGTCAGCAGCTTGACCATAGTGAACACTGAAGCCTTCTTT.

This clonotype was seen many times. The chain has TRBV6-5 and TRBJ2-7; tentatively, D is TRBD2 (6 bases). This CDR3 is built from 14 residues. CDR1 and CDR2 from the germline V gene are MNHEY and SVGAGI. The ends were cut back, 0 bases at V and 3 bases at J, with 9 bases in the middle. The CDR3 loop is CASSYSGSDYEQYF. In nucleotides, the CDR3 is TGTGCCAGCAGTTACTCCGGGAGTGACTACGAGCAGTACTTC.

This clonotype has a count of ten or more. This chain joins TRBV4-3 and TRBJ1-1, with a possible D match to TRBD1 (5 bases). Trimming took 0 bases from V and 1 from J, leaving 18 bases between them. The CDR3 length is 18 residues. Looked up from germline, CDR1 is LGHNA and CDR2 is YSLEER. CDR3 residues: CASSQDFNPAGTNTEAFF. CDR3 DNA: TGCGCCAGCAGCCAAGATTTCAACCCAGCAGGGACGAACACTGAAGCTTTCTTT.

J is TRBJ1-5 and V is TRBV14, with unresolved D. This CDR3 is 13 amino acids long. The germline V and J ends were trimmed by 1 base and 6 bases, with 7 bases remaining between them. From germline, CDR1 is SGHDN and CDR2 FVKESK. In DNA form, the CDR3 reads TGTGCCAGCAGCCAAGGGGAGGGTCAGCCCCAGCATTTT. Residues: CASSQGEGQPQHF.

This clonotype occurred many times. The J gene is TRBJ1-1, the V gene TRBV7-3, with D unresolved. The CDR3 has 13 amino acids. Trimming took 2 bases from V and 5 from J, leaving 9 bases between them. The germline V gene has CDR1 SGHTA and CDR2 FQGTGA. CDR3 nucleotide sequence: TGTGCCAGCAGCTTACTTACTGGGACTGAAGCTTTCTTT. This translates into CASSLLTGTEAFF.

This clonotype was seen more than once but under ten times. This sequence joins TRBV19 and TRBJ1-1, with a possible D match to TRBD1 (5 bases). Germline CDR1 is LNHDA and CDR2 is SQIVND (reference sequence). The CDR3 is made up of 15 amino acids. Trimming took off 6 bases at V and 2 bases at J, with 16 bases between the two ends. The CDR3 nucleotides are TGTGCCAGTAGCCTAGCGGGACCGGGAAACACTGAAGCTTTCTTT. Translation gives CASSLAGPGNTEAFF.

This clonotype was recorded a few times. The chain recombines TRBV20-1 with TRBJ2-1; D remains unclear. Germline V gene lookup returns CDR1 DFQATT and CDR2 SNEGSKA (reference sequence). V shed 1 base and J shed 3 bases, with 7 bases lying between them. CDR3 size: 13 residues. CDR3 in amino acids: CSARGVLYNEQFF. Written as DNA, the CDR3 is TGCAGTGCTAGAGGGGTCCTCTACAATGAGCAGTTCTTC.

The count of this clonotype is one. With a much larger clone just one base away, this may be a read error. The chain links TRBV2 to TRBJ1-5; TRBD1 aligns across 8 bases. This CDR3 contains 15 residues. Looked up from germline, CDR1 is SNHLY and CDR2 is FYNNEI. Here the CDR3 reads CAGRERTGTDQPQHF. The CDR3 DNA reads as TGTGCCGGCAGGGAAAGGACAGGGACAGATCAGCCCCAGCATTTT.

This clonotype was seen more than once but under ten times. A much larger clone sits a single nucleotide away, making a read error possible. V and J are TRBV7-9 and TRBJ1-1, with D tentatively TRBD1 (5 bases). The CDR3 loop spans 12 amino acids. The germline V gene has CDR1 SEHNR and CDR2 FQNEAQ (reference sequence). The V and J ends lost 5 bases and 8 bases respectively, with 12 bases between them. As DNA, the CDR3 is TGTGCCAGCAGCACAATCCAGGGCGAAGCTTTCTTT. Protein sequence: CASSTIQGEAFF.

In this sample, this clonotype turned up many times. The V gene is TRBV28, the J gene TRBJ1-1; D may be TRBD1 (5 bases). V lost 8 bases, J lost 4 bases, and 17 bases lay in between. Germline lookup yields CDR1 MDHEN and CDR2 SYDVKM. The CDR3 totals 14 residues. The CDR3 loop reads CASALRGLGTEAFF. The CDR3 nucleotides read TGTGCCAGCGCACTGAGGGGTTTGGGCACTGAAGCTTTCTTT.

Notes on this clonotype: A much larger clone lies a single base off, so this may be a read error. The rearrangement links TRBV25-1 to TRBJ2-1; the D gene is possibly TRBD2 (6 bases). Germline CDR1 reads MGHDK; CDR2 reads SYGVNS. This CDR3 is 13 amino acids long. CDR3 region: CASSATSYNEQSF. The DNA of the CDR3 is TGTGCCAGCAGTGCCACTAGCTACAATGAGCAGTCCTTC.

Worth noting for this clonotype: It may be a read error: a sequence one base away is much more abundant. V gene TRBV5-3 combines with J gene TRBJ2-1; 11 bases match TRBD2. TRBV5-3 is noted as an ORF with a role that remains uncertain. The CDR3 contains 15 residues. CDR3 in amino acids: CASSPGTSGGNGQFF. CDR3 coding DNA: TGTGCCAGCAGCCCCGGGACTAGCGGAGGCAATGGGCAGTTCTTC.